This T cell receptor beta chain is drawn from a study of post-analysis software for immune sequencing data. Study-wide background: Both relapsing-remitting and secondary progressive multiple sclerosis featured among the disease courses, as did progressive-relapsing multiple sclerosis. Study observations and caveats: Controls' normalized Chao1 diversity significantly exceeded that of multiple sclerosis patients. Samples sharing a preparation batch grouped tightly together when assessed by F measure. Comparison of patients with controls showed 4 to 6 TRBV segments more frequent in patients, TRBV5-6, TRBV5-1 and TRBV20-1 among them.

V gave up 1 base and J gave up 7 bases; unmatched junction bases: 13. The germline CDR1 and CDR2 sequences are SQVTM and ANQGSEA. The CDR3 spans 15 residues. Tagging with unique molecular identifiers was a feature of the TCR beta cDNA libraries. Between roughly 0.95 and 10 million T cells gave rise to hundreds of thousands of cDNA molecules. Using its own MiXCR run on the PCR reads, TCRdb lists one record per CDR3 protein. Of about 570,000 distinct CDR3 sequences listed, 34% are singletons. About this clonotype itself: Its specificity is unknown.

The specimen was blood. The chain recombines TRBV29-1 with TRBJ2-7, with 7 bases identical to TRBD1. The TCR was taken from a girl aged 2-17 years with multiple sclerosis. CDR3 in amino acids: CSVEVWDSQYNEQYF. For the CDR3, the DNA is TGCAGCGTTGAAGTATGGGACAGCCAGTACAATGAGCAGTACTTC.